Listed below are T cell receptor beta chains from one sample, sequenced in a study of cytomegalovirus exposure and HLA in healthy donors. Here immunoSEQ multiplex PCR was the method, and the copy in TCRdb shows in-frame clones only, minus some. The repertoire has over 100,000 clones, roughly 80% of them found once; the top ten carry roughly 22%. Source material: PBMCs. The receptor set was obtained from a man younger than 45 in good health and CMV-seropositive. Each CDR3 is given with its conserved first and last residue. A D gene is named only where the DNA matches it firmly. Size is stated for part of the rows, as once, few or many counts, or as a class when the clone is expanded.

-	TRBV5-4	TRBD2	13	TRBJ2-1	TGTGCCAGCAGCTTGCGGGGGGGGATGATGGAGTTCTTC	CASSLRGGMMEFF
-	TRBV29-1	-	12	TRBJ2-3	TGCAGCGTCACTAAAGACACAGATACGCAGTATTTT	CSVTKDTDTQYF
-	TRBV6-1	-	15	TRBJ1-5	TGTGCCAGCAGTGAAGGGGCCAGGGGCAATCAGCCCCAGCATTTT	CASSEGARGNQPQHF
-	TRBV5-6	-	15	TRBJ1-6	TGTGCCAGCTGTCGGTATGCGGAGTCAAATTCACCCCTCCACTTT	CASCRYAESNSPLHF
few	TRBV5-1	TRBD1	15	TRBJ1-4	TGCGCCAGCAGCGGTAAGGGACAGGATAATGAAAAACTGTTTTTT	CASSGKGQDNEKLFF
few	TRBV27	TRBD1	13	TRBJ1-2	TGTGCCAGCAGTTACACAGGGGCCGGTGGCTACACCTTC	CASSYTGAGGYTF
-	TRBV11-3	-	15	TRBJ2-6	TGTGCCAGCAGCTCAGGAACTTCTGGGGCCAACGTCCTGACTTTC	CASSSGTSGANVLTF
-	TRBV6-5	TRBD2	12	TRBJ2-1	TGTGCCAGCAGCCCGGGGGGGAATGAGCAGTTCTTC	CASSPGGNEQFF
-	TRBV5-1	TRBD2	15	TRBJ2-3	TGCGCCAGCATCCCTACGGGAGGGGTTGGAGATACGCAGTATTTT	CASIPTGGVGDTQYF
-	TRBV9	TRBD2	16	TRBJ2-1	TGTGCCAGCAGCACCCTTAGCGGGGGGTCCTACAATGAGCAGTTCTTC	CASSTLSGGSYNEQFF
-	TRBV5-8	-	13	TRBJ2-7	TGTGCCAGCAGCCTGCTGCGGGTTAGCGAGCAGTACTTC	CASSLLRVSEQYF
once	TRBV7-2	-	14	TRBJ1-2	TGTGCCAGCAGCTTTTCGGGGGGGGACTATGGCTACACCTTC	CASSFSGGDYGYTF
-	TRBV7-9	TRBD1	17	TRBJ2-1	TGTGCCAGCAGAATCCCCCCGGACAGGGAGAAGGGCAATGAGCAGTTCTTC	CASRIPPDREKGNEQFF
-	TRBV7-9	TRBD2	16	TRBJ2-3	TGTGCCAGCAGCCAAAGACTAGCGGGAGGCACAGATACGCAGTATTTT	CASSQRLAGGTDTQYF
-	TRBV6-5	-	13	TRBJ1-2	TGTGCCAGCAGTTACTCGGCAAGCTATGGCTACACCTTC	CASSYSASYGYTF
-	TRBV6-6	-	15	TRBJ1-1	TGTGCCAGCAGATTACCAGGACACCAGAACACTGAAGCTTTCTTT	CASRLPGHQNTEAFF
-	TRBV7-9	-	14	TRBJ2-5	TGTGCCAGCAGCCTCCCAGGGGCGATAGAGACCCAGTACTTC	CASSLPGAIETQYF
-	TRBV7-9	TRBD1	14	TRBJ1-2	TGTGCCAGCAGCGGCAGGGGGGCTTGGTATGGCTACACCTTC	CASSGRGAWYGYTF
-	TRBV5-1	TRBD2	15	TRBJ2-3	TGCGCCAGCAGCTTGGCCGGCGGGAGCTCAGATACGCAGTATTTT	CASSLAGGSSDTQYF
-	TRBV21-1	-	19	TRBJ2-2	TGTGCCAGCAGCAAAGTAATGGACAGGACTATGAGGGGCACCGGGGAGCTGTTTTTT	CASSKVMDRTMRGTGELFF
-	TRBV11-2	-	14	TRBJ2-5	TGTGCCAGCAGCTGGACAGCGAGCCAAGAGACCCAGTACTTC	CASSWTASQETQYF
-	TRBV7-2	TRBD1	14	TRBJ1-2	TGTGCCAGCAGCTCGACAGGGGGAATCTATGGCTACACCTTC	CASSSTGGIYGYTF
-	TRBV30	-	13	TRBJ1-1	TGTGCCTGGAGTGTCGACAGAAACACTGAAGCTTTCTTT	CAWSVDRNTEAFF
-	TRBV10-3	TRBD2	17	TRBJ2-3	TGTGCCATCTCCGGGACTAGCGGGGGGATTAGCACAGATACGCAGTATTTT	CAISGTSGGISTDTQYF
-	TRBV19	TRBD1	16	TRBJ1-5	TGTGCCAGTAGCTACGAGGGGGCTTATAGCAATCAGCCCCAGCATTTT	CASSYEGAYSNQPQHF
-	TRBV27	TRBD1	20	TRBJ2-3	TGTGCCAGCAGTCAGACAGGGAGCCTTAGAACCGTTCCTAGCACAGATACGCAGTATTTT	CASSQTGSLRTVPSTDTQYF
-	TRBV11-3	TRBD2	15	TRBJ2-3	TGTGCCAGCAGCACACTAGCGGGGAGCACAGATACGCAGTATTTT	CASSTLAGSTDTQYF
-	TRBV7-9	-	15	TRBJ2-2	TGTGCCAGCAGCTTAGAGGAGGAGAACACCGGGGAGCTGTTTTTT	CASSLEEENTGELFF
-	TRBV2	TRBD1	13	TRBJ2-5	TGTGCCGGAGCGAGACAGGGGGCGGAGACCCAGTACTTC	CAGARQGAETQYF
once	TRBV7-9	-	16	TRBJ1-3	TGTGCCAGCATCATAGGGGGGGCGGGCTCTGGAAACACCATATATTTT	CASIIGGAGSGNTIYF
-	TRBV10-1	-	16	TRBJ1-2	TGCGCCAGCAGTGAGTCTCGGCGGCGGGTTAAGTCTGGCTACACCTTC	CASSESRRRVKSGYTF
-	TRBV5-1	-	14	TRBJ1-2	TGCGCCAGCAGCTTGGTTGTCAGTAACTATGGCTACACCTTC	CASSLVVSNYGYTF
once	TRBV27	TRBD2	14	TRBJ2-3	TGTGCCAGCAGTTTAATAGCGGGAGAGGGTACGCAGTATTTT	CASSLIAGEGTQYF
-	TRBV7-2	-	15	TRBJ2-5	TGTGCCAGCACCCGTGCATCCCAGTCGATAGAGACCCAGTACTTC	CASTRASQSIETQYF
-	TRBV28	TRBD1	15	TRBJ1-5	TGTGCCAGCAGTTTTCAGCAGGGGGCTTATCAGCCCCAGCATTTT	CASSFQQGAYQPQHF
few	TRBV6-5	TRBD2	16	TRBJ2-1	TGTGCCAGCAGTTACTCCCCCCGGGGGGGAGTGCATGAGCAGTTCTTC	CASSYSPRGGVHEQFF
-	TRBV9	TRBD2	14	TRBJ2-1	TGTGCCAGCAGCGTAGGGGGTAGCGGGAGTGAGCAGTTCTTC	CASSVGGSGSEQFF
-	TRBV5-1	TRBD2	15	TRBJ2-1	TGCGCCAGCACCTTACTAGCGGGGGGTTACAATGAGCAGTTCTTC	CASTLLAGGYNEQFF
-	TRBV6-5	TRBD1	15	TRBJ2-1	TGTGCCAGCAGGGCCGGGACAGGGAGCTACAATGAGCAGTTCTTC	CASRAGTGSYNEQFF
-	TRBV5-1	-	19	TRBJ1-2	TGCGCCAGCAGCCCTGAGGGTCCGGGGTCGACGAGTCTTAACTATGGCTACACCTTC	CASSPEGPGSTSLNYGYTF
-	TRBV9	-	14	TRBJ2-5	TGTGCCAGCAGCGTAGGGCCTCACCAAGAGACCCAGTACTTC	CASSVGPHQETQYF
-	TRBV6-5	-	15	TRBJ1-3	TGTGCCAGCACCAGCACGGGGGGGTCTGGAAACACCATATATTTT	CASTSTGGSGNTIYF